This is a list of T cell receptor beta chains from one sample in a study of T-cell memory formation after mild COVID-19. Via MiXCR, TCRdb re-called the 5' RACE reads, giving one row per CDR3 protein. The sample contains 250,000 to 350,000 distinct CDR3 sequences, just under 20% of which appear only once. Sequenced: PBMCs or a T cell subset sorted from them (not recorded which). The source of these receptors is a man younger than 35 who had mild COVID-19 (a few samples of this study predate the infection). Cell type and time point are not known. Both conserved end residues are part of each CDR3. A D gene is named only where the DNA matches it firmly. Rows give clone size only sometimes, using once, few, many, or a class for an expanded clone.

v_gene: TRBV20-1
abundance: NA
d_gene: NA
j_gene: TRBJ2-3
len: 12
CDR3nt: TGCAGTGCTAGCACCGGACGGGATACGCAGTATTTT
CDR3aa: CSASTGRDTQYF

v_gene: TRBV6-2/TRBV6-3
abundance: NA
d_gene: NA
j_gene: TRBJ2-1
len: 11
CDR3nt: TGTGCCAGCAGCCGGTGGAATGAGCAGTTCTTC
CDR3aa: CASSRWNEQFF

v_gene: TRBV5-1
abundance: NA
d_gene: TRBD2
j_gene: TRBJ2-3
len: 17
CDR3nt: TGCGCCAGCAGCTTGGCCCTGGCTAGCGGTAGCACAGATACGCAGTATTTT
CDR3aa: CASSLALASGSTDTQYF

v_gene: TRBV5-1
abundance: NA
d_gene: NA
j_gene: TRBJ2-5
len: 14
CDR3nt: TGCGCCAGCAGCTTGTTCTTGGAGCGGGAGACCCAGTACTTC
CDR3aa: CASSLFLERETQYF

v_gene: TRBV7-2
abundance: few
d_gene: NA
j_gene: TRBJ1-2
len: 15
CDR3nt: TGTGCCAGCAGCTCCTCGAACAGGGTTAACTATGGCTACACCTTC
CDR3aa: CASSSSNRVNYGYTF

v_gene: TRBV18
abundance: few
d_gene: NA
j_gene: TRBJ2-7
len: 11
CDR3nt: TGTGCCAGCTCACCACGGGGGGGGCTGTACTTC
CDR3aa: CASSPRGGLYF

v_gene: TRBV4-3
abundance: NA
d_gene: NA
j_gene: TRBJ1-2
len: 13
CDR3nt: TGCGCCAGCAGCCAAGAAATCGACGGAGGTTACACCTTC
CDR3aa: CASSQEIDGGYTF

v_gene: TRBV11-2
abundance: NA
d_gene: NA
j_gene: TRBJ2-3
len: 15
CDR3nt: TGTGCCAGCAGGACCCCGTTCGGGGGCGTAGATACGCAGTATTTT
CDR3aa: CASRTPFGGVDTQYF

v_gene: TRBV7-2
abundance: few
d_gene: NA
j_gene: TRBJ1-5
len: 13
CDR3nt: TGTGCCAGCAGCTTAAGCTCAGAACAGCCCCAGCATTTT
CDR3aa: CASSLSSEQPQHF

v_gene: TRBV4-2
abundance: few
d_gene: NA
j_gene: TRBJ2-5
len: 15
CDR3nt: TGTGCCAGCAGCCAAGAAGTAGGACTCCAAGAGACCCAGTACTTC
CDR3aa: CASSQEVGLQETQYF

v_gene: TRBV14
abundance: NA
d_gene: NA
j_gene: TRBJ2-3
len: 15
CDR3nt: TGTGCCAGCAGCCAAGGGGCGGTGAGCACAGATACGCAGTATTTT
CDR3aa: CASSQGAVSTDTQYF

v_gene: TRBV13
abundance: NA
d_gene: NA
j_gene: TRBJ1-6
len: 17
CDR3nt: TGTGCCAGCAGCTACCCGGTTGCGGGGGCCGGGGATTCACCCCTCCACTTT
CDR3aa: CASSYPVAGAGDSPLHF

v_gene: TRBV11-2
abundance: NA
d_gene: TRBD2
j_gene: TRBJ2-3
len: 17
CDR3nt: TGTGCCAGCAGCTTAGGCCACGGGGGGGTTAGCACAGATACGCAGTATTTT
CDR3aa: CASSLGHGGVSTDTQYF

v_gene: TRBV12-3/TRBV12-4
abundance: NA
d_gene: NA
j_gene: TRBJ2-1
len: 12
CDR3nt: TGTGCCAGCACCCCTGGAGACAATGAGCAGTTCTTC
CDR3aa: CASTPGDNEQFF

v_gene: TRBV27
abundance: few
d_gene: NA
j_gene: TRBJ2-7
len: 14
CDR3nt: TGTGCCAGCAGCTCCGGGGGCCGATCCTACGAGCAGTACTTC
CDR3aa: CASSSGGRSYEQYF

v_gene: TRBV4-1
abundance: NA
d_gene: TRBD1
j_gene: TRBJ2-3
len: 16
CDR3nt: TGCGCCAGCAGCCTTCCCGGGACAGGGGCCGAAGATACGCAGTATTTT
CDR3aa: CASSLPGTGAEDTQYF

v_gene: TRBV4-1
abundance: few
d_gene: NA
j_gene: TRBJ2-2
len: 15
CDR3nt: TGCGCCAGCAGCCGAGTTATTGCGAACACCGGGGAGCTGTTTTTT
CDR3aa: CASSRVIANTGELFF

v_gene: TRBV6-2/TRBV6-3
abundance: NA
d_gene: TRBD2
j_gene: TRBJ2-1
len: 14
CDR3nt: TGTGCCAGCAGTTCGACTAGCGGCTACAATGAGCAGTTCTTC
CDR3aa: CASSSTSGYNEQFF

v_gene: TRBV7-9
abundance: NA
d_gene: NA
j_gene: TRBJ1-2
len: 13
CDR3nt: TGTGCCAGCAGCTTAGGGGGTCACTATGGCTACACCTTC
CDR3aa: CASSLGGHYGYTF

v_gene: TRBV5-1
abundance: NA
d_gene: NA
j_gene: TRBJ2-5
len: 15
CDR3nt: TGCGCCAGCAGAATTACAGGGCTGGGGCAAGAGACCCAGTACTTC
CDR3aa: CASRITGLGQETQYF

v_gene: TRBV16
abundance: NA
d_gene: TRBD1
j_gene: TRBJ1-5
len: 16
CDR3nt: TGTGCCAGCAGCCTAGGGACAGGGTCCAGCAATAAGCCCCAGCATTTT
CDR3aa: CASSLGTGSSNKPQHF

v_gene: TRBV7-8
abundance: NA
d_gene: NA
j_gene: TRBJ1-2
len: 18
CDR3nt: TGTGCCAGCAGCTTAGTCCTTGGACAGCCCCATCAAAACTATGGCTACACCTTC
CDR3aa: CASSLVLGQPHQNYGYTF

v_gene: TRBV12-3/TRBV12-4
abundance: NA
d_gene: TRBD1
j_gene: TRBJ2-5
len: 15
CDR3nt: TGTGCCAGCAGCCGGGACAGGGGGTATCAAGAGACCCAGTACTTC
CDR3aa: CASSRDRGYQETQYF

v_gene: TRBV5-1
abundance: NA
d_gene: NA
j_gene: TRBJ1-1
len: 13
CDR3nt: TGCGCCAGCAGCTTCCACCTGAACACTGAAGCTTTCTTT
CDR3aa: CASSFHLNTEAFF

v_gene: TRBV7-9
abundance: NA
d_gene: NA
j_gene: TRBJ2-1
len: 15
CDR3nt: TGTGCCAGCAGCGCGGCTTTGGGGGTCTACAATGAGCAGTTCTTC
CDR3aa: CASSAALGVYNEQFF

v_gene: TRBV3-1
abundance: few
d_gene: TRBD1
j_gene: TRBJ1-5
len: 15
CDR3nt: TGTGCCAGCAGCACCGGGACAGGGGCAAATCAGCCCCAGCATTTT
CDR3aa: CASSTGTGANQPQHF

v_gene: TRBV7-6
abundance: NA
d_gene: NA
j_gene: TRBJ2-4
len: 17
CDR3nt: TGTGCCAGCAGCTTCCCTCCTATGAGTAGAGGCAAAAACATTCAGTACTTC
CDR3aa: CASSFPPMSRGKNIQYF

v_gene: TRBV18
abundance: NA
d_gene: TRBD2
j_gene: TRBJ2-3
len: 14
CDR3nt: TGTGCCAGCCGGACTAGCGGGTTCACAGATACGCAGTATTTT
CDR3aa: CASRTSGFTDTQYF

v_gene: TRBV5-1
abundance: few
d_gene: NA
j_gene: TRBJ2-1
len: 15
CDR3nt: TGCGCCAGCAGCTTGGCCCTAGAGGAATACAATGAGCAGTTCTTC
CDR3aa: CASSLALEEYNEQFF

v_gene: TRBV3-1
abundance: NA
d_gene: NA
j_gene: TRBJ1-6
len: 14
CDR3nt: TGTGCCAGCAGCCAACAGGCTCTTAATTCACCCCTCCACTTT
CDR3aa: CASSQQALNSPLHF

v_gene: TRBV27
abundance: few
d_gene: NA
j_gene: TRBJ1-1
len: 17
CDR3nt: TGTGCCAGCAGTAAGGCGGGGGCGCAGGTCCCGAACACTGAAGCTTTCTTT
CDR3aa: CASSKAGAQVPNTEAFF

v_gene: TRBV12-3/TRBV12-4
abundance: few
d_gene: NA
j_gene: TRBJ2-3
len: 14
CDR3nt: TGTGCCAGCAGCACTACTGAGTACACAGATACGCAGTATTTT
CDR3aa: CASSTTEYTDTQYF

v_gene: TRBV4-3
abundance: NA
d_gene: TRBD2
j_gene: TRBJ2-4
len: 19
CDR3nt: TGCGCCAGCAGCCAAGATAATCCGGGACTAGTCTTAGCCAAAAACATTCAGTACTTC
CDR3aa: CASSQDNPGLVLAKNIQYF

v_gene: TRBV12-3/TRBV12-4
abundance: NA
d_gene: TRBD2
j_gene: TRBJ2-5
len: 17
CDR3nt: TGTGCCAGCAGTAAAACTAGCGGGGGCCAGCCTCAAGAGACCCAGTACTTC
CDR3aa: CASSKTSGGQPQETQYF

v_gene: TRBV7-2
abundance: few
d_gene: NA
j_gene: TRBJ1-4
len: 15
CDR3nt: TGTGCTAGCCGGGGGGTGATGGGGGCGTATGAAAAACTGTTTTTT
CDR3aa: CASRGVMGAYEKLFF

v_gene: TRBV10-3
abundance: NA
d_gene: NA
j_gene: TRBJ2-1
len: 16
CDR3nt: TGTGCCATCGCCGGGGAGCCGGGAATCTCCTACAATGAGCAGTTCTTC
CDR3aa: CAIAGEPGISYNEQFF

v_gene: TRBV7-8
abundance: few
d_gene: NA
j_gene: TRBJ2-2
len: 15
CDR3nt: TGTGCCAGCTCCCCGGGCCCCGATAGGCACCGGGAGCTGTTTTTT
CDR3aa: CASSPGPDRHRELFF

v_gene: TRBV10-3
abundance: few
d_gene: NA
j_gene: TRBJ2-3
len: 13
CDR3nt: TGTGCCATCAGTGAGGAAAACACAGATACGCAGTATTTT
CDR3aa: CAISEENTDTQYF

v_gene: TRBV7-2
abundance: few
d_gene: NA
j_gene: TRBJ1-5
len: 13
CDR3nt: TGTGCCAGCAGCTGGGACGATCGACAGCCCCAGCATTTT
CDR3aa: CASSWDDRQPQHF

v_gene: TRBV7-2
abundance: few
d_gene: NA
j_gene: TRBJ2-3
len: 15
CDR3nt: TGTGCCAGCACCCTAGTTGGCTGGGAAACAGATACGCAGTATTTT
CDR3aa: CASTLVGWETDTQYF

v_gene: TRBV24-1
abundance: NA
d_gene: NA
j_gene: TRBJ1-2
len: 14
CDR3nt: TGTGCCACCAGTGATCGGACGTCCCCGAGGGGCTACACCTTC
CDR3aa: CATSDRTSPRGYTF

v_gene: TRBV14
abundance: many
d_gene: NA
j_gene: TRBJ2-5
len: 12
CDR3nt: TGTGCCAGCAGTCAAAACAGGGAGACCCAGTACTTC
CDR3aa: CASSQNRETQYF

v_gene: TRBV29-1
abundance: NA
d_gene: TRBD1
j_gene: TRBJ2-6
len: 16
CDR3nt: TGCAGCGTTGAGGGACAGATTAGCTCTGGGGCCAACGTCCTGACTTTC
CDR3aa: CSVEGQISSGANVLTF

v_gene: TRBV5-4
abundance: NA
d_gene: NA
j_gene: TRBJ2-1
len: 14
CDR3nt: NA
CDR3aa: CASSFGPGQGMVFF

v_gene: TRBV4-3
abundance: many
d_gene: NA
j_gene: TRBJ2-4
len: 15
CDR3nt: TGCGCCAGCAGCCAGGGCGGGTACGACAAAAACATTCAGTACTTC
CDR3aa: CASSQGGYDKNIQYF

v_gene: TRBV20-1
abundance: few
d_gene: TRBD2
j_gene: TRBJ2-3
len: 19
CDR3nt: TGCAGTGCTAGAGATCAGGGACTAGCGGGGGGGATATACACAGATACGCAGTATTTT
CDR3aa: CSARDQGLAGGIYTDTQYF

v_gene: TRBV7-9
abundance: NA
d_gene: TRBD1
j_gene: TRBJ1-1
len: 16
CDR3nt: TGTGCCAGCAGCCTCTGGGACAGTTTCCTATACACTGAAGCTTTCTTT
CDR3aa: CASSLWDSFLYTEAFF

v_gene: TRBV7-7
abundance: NA
d_gene: NA
j_gene: TRBJ2-5
len: 14
CDR3nt: TGTGCTAGCAGCACCGGGACACAGAAGGAGACCCAGTACTTC
CDR3aa: CASSTGTQKETQYF

v_gene: TRBV6-5
abundance: few
d_gene: NA
j_gene: TRBJ1-1
len: 14
CDR3nt: TGTGCCAGCAGTTACTCCGGACTCCCAGGGAAAGCTTTCTTT
CDR3aa: CASSYSGLPGKAFF

v_gene: TRBV12-3/TRBV12-4
abundance: many
d_gene: NA
j_gene: TRBJ1-2
len: 13
CDR3nt: TGTGCCAGCAGTCAGACACTTAACTATGGCTACACCTTC
CDR3aa: CASSQTLNYGYTF

v_gene: TRBV7-2
abundance: few
d_gene: TRBD1
j_gene: TRBJ2-3
len: 13
CDR3nt: TGTGCCAGCAGCCGGACAGGGGATGGTACGCAGTATTTT
CDR3aa: CASSRTGDGTQYF

v_gene: TRBV10-3
abundance: few
d_gene: NA
j_gene: TRBJ2-4
len: 16
CDR3nt: TGTGCCATCAGTGAGTCGACTCTGGGTCTAGCAGACATTCAGTACTTC
CDR3aa: CAISESTLGLADIQYF

v_gene: TRBV20-1
abundance: few
d_gene: NA
j_gene: TRBJ1-4
len: 14
CDR3nt: TGCAGTGCTAGAGTGACCGGGGCGGGAGAAAAACTGTTTTTT
CDR3aa: CSARVTGAGEKLFF

v_gene: TRBV20-1
abundance: many
d_gene: NA
j_gene: TRBJ2-5
len: 10
CDR3nt: TGCAGTGCTAGTACCGAGACCCAGTACTTC
CDR3aa: CSASTETQYF

v_gene: TRBV7-8
abundance: many
d_gene: TRBD2
j_gene: TRBJ2-3
len: 15
CDR3nt: TGTGCCAGCAGCCATCAGCGGGGGGGGAGGGAGACGCAGTATTTT
CDR3aa: CASSHQRGGRETQYF